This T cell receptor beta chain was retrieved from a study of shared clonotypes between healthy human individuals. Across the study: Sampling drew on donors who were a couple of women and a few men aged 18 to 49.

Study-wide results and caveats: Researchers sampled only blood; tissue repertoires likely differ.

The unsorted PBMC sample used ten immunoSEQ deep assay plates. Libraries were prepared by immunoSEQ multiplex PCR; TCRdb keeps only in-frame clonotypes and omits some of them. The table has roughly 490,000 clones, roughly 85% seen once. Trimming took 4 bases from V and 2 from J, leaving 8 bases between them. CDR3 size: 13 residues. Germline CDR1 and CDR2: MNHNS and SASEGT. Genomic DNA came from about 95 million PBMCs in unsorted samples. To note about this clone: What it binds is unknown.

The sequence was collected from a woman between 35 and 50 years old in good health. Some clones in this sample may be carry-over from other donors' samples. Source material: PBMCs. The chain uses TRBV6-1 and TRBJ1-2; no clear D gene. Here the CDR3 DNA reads TGTGCCAGCAGTGCCGAAACGAACTATGGCTACACCTTC. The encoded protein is CASSAETNYGYTF.